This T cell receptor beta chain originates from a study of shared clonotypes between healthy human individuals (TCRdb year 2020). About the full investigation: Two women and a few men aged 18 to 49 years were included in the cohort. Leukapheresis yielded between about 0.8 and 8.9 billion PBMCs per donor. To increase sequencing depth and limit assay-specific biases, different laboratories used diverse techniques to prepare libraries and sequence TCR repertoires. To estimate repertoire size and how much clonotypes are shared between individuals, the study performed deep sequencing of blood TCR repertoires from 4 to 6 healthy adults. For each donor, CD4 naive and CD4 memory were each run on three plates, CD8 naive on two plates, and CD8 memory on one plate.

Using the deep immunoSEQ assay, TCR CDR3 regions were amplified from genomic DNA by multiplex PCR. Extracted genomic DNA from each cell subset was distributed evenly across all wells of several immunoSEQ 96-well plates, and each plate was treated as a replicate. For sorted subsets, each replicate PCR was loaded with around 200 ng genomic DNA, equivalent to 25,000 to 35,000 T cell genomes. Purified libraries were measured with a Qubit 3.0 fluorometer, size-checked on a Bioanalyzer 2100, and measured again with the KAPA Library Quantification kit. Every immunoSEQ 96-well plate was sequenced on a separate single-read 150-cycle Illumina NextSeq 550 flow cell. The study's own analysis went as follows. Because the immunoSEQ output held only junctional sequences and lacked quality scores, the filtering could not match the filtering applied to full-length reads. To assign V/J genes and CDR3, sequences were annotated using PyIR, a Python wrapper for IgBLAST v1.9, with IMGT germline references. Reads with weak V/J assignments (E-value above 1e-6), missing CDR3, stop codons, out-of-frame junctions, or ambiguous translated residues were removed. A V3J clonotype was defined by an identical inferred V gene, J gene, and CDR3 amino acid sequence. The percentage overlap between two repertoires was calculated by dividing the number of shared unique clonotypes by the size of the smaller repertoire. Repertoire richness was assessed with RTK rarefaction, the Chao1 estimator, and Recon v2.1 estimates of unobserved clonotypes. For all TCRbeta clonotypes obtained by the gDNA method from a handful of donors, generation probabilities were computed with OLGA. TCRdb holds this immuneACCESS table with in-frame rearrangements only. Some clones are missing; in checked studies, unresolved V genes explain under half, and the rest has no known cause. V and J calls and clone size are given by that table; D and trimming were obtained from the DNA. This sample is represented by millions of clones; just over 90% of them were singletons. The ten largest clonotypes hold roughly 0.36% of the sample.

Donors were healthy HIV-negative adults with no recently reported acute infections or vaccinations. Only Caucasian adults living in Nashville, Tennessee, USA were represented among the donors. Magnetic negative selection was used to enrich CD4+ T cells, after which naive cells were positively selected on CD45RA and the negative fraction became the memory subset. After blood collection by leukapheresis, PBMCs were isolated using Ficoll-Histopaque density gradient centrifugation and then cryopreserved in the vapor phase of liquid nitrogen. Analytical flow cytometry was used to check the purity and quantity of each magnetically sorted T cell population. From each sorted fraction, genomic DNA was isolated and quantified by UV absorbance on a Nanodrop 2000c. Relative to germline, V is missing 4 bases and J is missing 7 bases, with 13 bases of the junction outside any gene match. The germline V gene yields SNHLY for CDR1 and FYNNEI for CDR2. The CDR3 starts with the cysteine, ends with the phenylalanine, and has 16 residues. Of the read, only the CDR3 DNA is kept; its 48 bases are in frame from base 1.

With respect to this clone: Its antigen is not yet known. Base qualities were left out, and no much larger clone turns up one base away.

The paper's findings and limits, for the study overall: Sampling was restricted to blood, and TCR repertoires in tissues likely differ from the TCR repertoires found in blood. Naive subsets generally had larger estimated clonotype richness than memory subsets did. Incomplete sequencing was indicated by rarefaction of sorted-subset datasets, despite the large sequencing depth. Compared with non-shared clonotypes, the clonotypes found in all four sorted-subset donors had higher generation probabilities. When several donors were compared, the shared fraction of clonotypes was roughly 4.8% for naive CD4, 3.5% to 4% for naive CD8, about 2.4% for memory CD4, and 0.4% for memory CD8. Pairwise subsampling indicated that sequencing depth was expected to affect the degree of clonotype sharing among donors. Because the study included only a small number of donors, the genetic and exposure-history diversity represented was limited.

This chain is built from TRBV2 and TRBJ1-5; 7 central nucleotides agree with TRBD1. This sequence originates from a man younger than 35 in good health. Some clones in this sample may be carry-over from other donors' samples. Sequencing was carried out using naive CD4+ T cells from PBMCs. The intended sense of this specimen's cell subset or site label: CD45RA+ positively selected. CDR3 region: CASSGQRQGMGQPQHF. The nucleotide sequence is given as TGTGCCAGCAGTGGACAGAGACAGGGAATGGGCCAGCCCCAGCATTTT.